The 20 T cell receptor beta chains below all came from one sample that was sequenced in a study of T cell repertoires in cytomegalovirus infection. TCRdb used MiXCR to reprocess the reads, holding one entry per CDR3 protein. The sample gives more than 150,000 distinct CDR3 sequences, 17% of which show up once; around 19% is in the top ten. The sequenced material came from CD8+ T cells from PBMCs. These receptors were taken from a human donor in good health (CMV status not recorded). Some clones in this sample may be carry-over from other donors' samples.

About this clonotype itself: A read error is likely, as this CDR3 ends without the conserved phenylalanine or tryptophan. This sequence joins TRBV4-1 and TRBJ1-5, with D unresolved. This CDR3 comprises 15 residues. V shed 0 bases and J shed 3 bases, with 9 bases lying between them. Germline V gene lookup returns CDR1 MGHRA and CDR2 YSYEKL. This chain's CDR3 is CASSQDSQSNQPQHS. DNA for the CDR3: TGCGCCAGCAGCCAAGATTCCCAGTCCAATCAGCCCCAGCATTCT.

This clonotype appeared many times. The CDR3 spells CASSGGTGSNTEAFF. DNA of the CDR3: TGTGCCAGCAGCGGGGGGACAGGGTCGAACACTGAAGCTTTCTTT. The chain combines TRBV7-4 with TRBJ1-1; the match to TRBD1 covers 9 bases. Germline V CDR1 and CDR2: SGHVT, SQSDAQ. V dropped 5 bases and J dropped 1; count of bases not matched to a gene: 5. The CDR3 length is 15 residues.

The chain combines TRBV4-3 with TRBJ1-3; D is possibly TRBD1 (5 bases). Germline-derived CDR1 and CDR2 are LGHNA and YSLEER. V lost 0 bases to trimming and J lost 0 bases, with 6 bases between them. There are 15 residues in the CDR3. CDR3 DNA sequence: TGCGCCAGCAGCCAAGACCAGGGCTCTGGAAACACCATATATTTT. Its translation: CASSQDQGSGNTIYF.

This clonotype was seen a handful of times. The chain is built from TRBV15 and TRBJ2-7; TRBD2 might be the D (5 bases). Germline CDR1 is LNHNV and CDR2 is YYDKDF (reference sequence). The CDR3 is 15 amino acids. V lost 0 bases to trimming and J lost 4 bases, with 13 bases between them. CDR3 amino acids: CATSRDRVRGYEQYF. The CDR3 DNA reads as TGTGCCACCAGCAGAGATAGAGTGCGAGGGTACGAGCAGTACTTC.

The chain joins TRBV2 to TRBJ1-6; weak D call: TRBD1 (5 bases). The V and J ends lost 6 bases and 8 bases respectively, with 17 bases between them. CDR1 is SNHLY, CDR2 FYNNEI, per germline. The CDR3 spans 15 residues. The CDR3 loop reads CASRLVSTDDSPLHF. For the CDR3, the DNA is TGTGCCAGCAGATTAGTTTCGACAGACGATTCACCCCTCCACTTT.

This chain's CDR3 is CASSHLMTPDTQYF. CDR3 coding DNA: TGTGCCAGCAGTCATCTCATGACTCCAGATACGCAGTATTTT. The V and J genes are TRBV6-2 or TRBV6-3 and TRBJ2-3; D gene uncertain. Germline CDR1 MNHEY, CDR2 SVGEGT. Trimming took 5 bases from V and 4 from J, leaving 13 bases between them. The CDR3 is 14 residues long.

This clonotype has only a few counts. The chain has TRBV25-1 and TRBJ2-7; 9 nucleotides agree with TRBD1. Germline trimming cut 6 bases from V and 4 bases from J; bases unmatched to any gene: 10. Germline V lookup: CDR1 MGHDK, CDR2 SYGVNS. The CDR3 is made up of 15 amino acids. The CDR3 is CASRAPGTGMYEQYF. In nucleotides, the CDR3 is TGTGCCAGCAGAGCCCCCGGGACAGGGATGTACGAGCAGTACTTC.

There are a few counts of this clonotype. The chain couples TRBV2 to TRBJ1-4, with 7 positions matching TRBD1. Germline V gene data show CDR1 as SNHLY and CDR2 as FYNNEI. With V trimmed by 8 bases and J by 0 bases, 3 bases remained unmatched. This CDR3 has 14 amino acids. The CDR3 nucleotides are TGTGCCAGCGGAGGGACAGCAACTAATGAAAAACTGTTTTTT. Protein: CASGGTATNEKLFF.

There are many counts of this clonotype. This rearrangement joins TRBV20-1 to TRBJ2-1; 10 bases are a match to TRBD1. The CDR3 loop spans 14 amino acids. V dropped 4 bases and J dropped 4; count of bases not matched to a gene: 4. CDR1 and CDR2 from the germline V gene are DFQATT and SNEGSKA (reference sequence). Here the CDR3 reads CSATPGQGYNEQFF. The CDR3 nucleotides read TGCAGTGCTACCCCGGGACAGGGGTACAATGAGCAGTTCTTC.

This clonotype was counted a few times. As DNA, the CDR3 is TGTGCCAGCAGTACAGCGGGACCTATAGACGAGCAGTACTTC. It is translated as CASSTAGPIDEQYF. This rearrangement joins TRBV6-8 to TRBJ2-7, with 7 positions matching TRBD2. Germline CDR1 reads MNHGY; CDR2 reads SAAAGT. This CDR3 has 14 residues. With V trimmed by 5 bases and J by 5 bases, 9 bases remained unmatched.

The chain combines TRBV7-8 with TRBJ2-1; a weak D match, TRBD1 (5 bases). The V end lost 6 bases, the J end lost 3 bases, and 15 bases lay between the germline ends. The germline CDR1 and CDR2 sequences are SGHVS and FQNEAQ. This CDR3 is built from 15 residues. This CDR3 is CASRLRQRVYNEQFF. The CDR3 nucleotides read TGTGCCAGCAGGTTGCGACAGAGAGTCTACAATGAGCAGTTCTTC.

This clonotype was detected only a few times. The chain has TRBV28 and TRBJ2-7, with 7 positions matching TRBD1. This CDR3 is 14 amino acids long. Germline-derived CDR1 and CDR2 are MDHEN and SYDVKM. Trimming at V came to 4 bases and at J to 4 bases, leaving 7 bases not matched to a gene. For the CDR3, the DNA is TGTGCCAGCAGTTCAACACAGGGGCGATACGAGCAGTACTTC. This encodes CASSSTQGRYEQYF.

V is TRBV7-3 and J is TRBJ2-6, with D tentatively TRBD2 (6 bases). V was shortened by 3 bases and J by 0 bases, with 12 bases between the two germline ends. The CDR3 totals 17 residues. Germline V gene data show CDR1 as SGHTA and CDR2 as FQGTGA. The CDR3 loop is CASSFPGLPSGANVLTF. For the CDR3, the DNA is TGTGCCAGCAGCTTTCCGGGACTCCCCTCTGGGGCCAACGTCCTGACTTTC.

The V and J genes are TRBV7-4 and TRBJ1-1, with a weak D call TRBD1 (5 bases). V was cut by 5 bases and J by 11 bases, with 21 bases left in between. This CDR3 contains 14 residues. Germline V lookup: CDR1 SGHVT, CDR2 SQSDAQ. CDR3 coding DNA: TGTGCCAGCAGCACCGGGACGGCCAACCAGGAGGCTTTCTTT. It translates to CASSTGTANQEAFF.

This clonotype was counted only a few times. CDR3 sequence reads: CASSLGMGHEQFF. The DNA of the CDR3 is TGTGCCAGCAGCTTAGGAATGGGACATGAGCAGTTCTTC. The chain combines TRBV11-2 with TRBJ2-1, with D tentatively TRBD1 or TRBD2 (5 bases each). CDR1 and CDR2 from the germline V gene are SGHAT and FQNNGV. V lost 1 base, J lost 8 bases, and 9 bases lay in between. This CDR3 region has 13 residues.

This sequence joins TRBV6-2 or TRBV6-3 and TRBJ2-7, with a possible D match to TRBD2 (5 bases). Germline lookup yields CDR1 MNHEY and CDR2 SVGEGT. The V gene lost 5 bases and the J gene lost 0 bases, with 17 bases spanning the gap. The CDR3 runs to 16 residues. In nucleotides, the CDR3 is TGTGCCAGCAGTCTTTCGTCCGGGATTAGCTCCTACGAGCAGTACTTC. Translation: CASSLSSGISSYEQYF.

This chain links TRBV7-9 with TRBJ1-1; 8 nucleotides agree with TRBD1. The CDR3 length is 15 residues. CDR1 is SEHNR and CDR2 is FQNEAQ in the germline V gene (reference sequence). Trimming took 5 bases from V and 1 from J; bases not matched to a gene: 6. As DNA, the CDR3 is TGTGCCAGCAGCAAAATGACAGGGGCGAACACTGAAGCTTTCTTT. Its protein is CASSKMTGANTEAFF.

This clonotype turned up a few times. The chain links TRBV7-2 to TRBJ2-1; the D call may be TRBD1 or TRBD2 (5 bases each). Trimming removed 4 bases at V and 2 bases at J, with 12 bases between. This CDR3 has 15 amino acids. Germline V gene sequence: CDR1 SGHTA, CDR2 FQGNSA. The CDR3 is CASSSSGTAYNEQFF. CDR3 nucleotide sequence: TGTGCCAGCAGCTCCTCCGGGACCGCCTACAATGAGCAGTTCTTC.

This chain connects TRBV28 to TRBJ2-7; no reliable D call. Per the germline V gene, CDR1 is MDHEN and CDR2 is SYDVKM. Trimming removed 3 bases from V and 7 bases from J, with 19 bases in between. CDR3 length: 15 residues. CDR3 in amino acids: CASSFSDSPYSEQYF. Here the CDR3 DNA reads TGTGCCAGCAGTTTTTCCGACTCCCCTTATTCAGAGCAGTACTTC.

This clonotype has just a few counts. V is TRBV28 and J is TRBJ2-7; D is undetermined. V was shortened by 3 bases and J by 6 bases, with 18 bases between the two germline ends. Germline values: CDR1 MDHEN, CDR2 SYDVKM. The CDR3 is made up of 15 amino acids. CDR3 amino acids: CASSLNSNALGEQYF. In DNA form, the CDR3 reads TGTGCCAGCAGTTTGAACTCTAATGCGCTCGGCGAGCAGTACTTC.